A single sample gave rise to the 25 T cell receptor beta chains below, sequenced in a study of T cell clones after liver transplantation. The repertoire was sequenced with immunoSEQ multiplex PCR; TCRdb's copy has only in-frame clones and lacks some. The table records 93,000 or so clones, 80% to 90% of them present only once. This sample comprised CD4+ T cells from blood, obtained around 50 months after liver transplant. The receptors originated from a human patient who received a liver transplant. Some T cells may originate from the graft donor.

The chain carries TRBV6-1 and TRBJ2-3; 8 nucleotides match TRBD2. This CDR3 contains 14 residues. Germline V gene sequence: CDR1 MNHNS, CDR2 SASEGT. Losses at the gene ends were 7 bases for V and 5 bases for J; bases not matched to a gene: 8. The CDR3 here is CASTTGGAGDTQYF. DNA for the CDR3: TGTGCCAGCACTACGGGAGGGGCGGGAGATACGCAGTATTTT.

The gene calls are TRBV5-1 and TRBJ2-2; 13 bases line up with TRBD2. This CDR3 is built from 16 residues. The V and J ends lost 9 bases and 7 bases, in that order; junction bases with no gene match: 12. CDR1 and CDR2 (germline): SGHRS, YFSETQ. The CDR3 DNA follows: TGCGCCACCAAAAAGACTAGCGGGAGGATACTCGGGGAGCTGTTTTTT. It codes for CATKKTSGRILGELFF.

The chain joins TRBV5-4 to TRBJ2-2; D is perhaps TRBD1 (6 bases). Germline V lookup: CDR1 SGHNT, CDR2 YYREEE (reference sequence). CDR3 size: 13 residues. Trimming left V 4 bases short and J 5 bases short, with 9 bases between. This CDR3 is CASSHGQTGELFF. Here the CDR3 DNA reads TGTGCCAGCAGCCACGGACAGACCGGGGAGCTGTTTTTT. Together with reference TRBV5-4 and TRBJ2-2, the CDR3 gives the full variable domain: ETGVTQSPTHLIKTRGQQVTLRCSSQSGHNTVSWYQQALGQGPQFIFQYYREEENGRGNFPPRFSGLQFPNYSSELNVNALELDDSALYLCASSHGQTGELFFGEGSRLTVL.

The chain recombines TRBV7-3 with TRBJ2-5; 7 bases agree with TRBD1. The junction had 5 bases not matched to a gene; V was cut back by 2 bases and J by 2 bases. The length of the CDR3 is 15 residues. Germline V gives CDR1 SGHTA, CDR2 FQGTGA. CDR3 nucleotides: TGTGCCAGCAGCTTAGTTCCAGGGGGTCAAGAGACCCAGTACTTC. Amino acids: CASSLVPGGQETQYF.

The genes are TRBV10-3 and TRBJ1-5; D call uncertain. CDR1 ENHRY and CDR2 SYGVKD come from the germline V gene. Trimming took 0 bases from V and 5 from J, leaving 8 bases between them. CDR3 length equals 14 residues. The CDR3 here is CAISESAAHQPQHF. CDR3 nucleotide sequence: TGTGCCATCAGTGAGTCGGCTGCCCATCAGCCCCAGCATTTT.

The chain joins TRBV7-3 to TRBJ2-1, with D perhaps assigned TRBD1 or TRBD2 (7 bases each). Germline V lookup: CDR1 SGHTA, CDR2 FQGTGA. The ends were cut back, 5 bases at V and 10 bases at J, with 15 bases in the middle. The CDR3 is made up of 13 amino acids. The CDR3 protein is CASSPRGGNEQFF. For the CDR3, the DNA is TGTGCCAGCAGCCCCAGGGGGGGCAACGAGCAGTTCTTC.

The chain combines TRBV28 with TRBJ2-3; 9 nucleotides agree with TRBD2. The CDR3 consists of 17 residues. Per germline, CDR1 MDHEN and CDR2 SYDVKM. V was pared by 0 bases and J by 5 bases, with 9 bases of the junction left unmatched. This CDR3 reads CASSLWGDSGRLDTQYF. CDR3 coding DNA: TGTGCCAGCAGTTTATGGGGAGATAGCGGGAGACTAGATACGCAGTATTTT.

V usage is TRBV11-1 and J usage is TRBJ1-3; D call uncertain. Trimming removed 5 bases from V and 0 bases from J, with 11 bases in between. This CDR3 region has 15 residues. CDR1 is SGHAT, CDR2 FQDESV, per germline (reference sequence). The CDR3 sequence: CASSHGRFSGNTIYF. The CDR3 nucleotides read TGTGCCAGCAGCCACGGACGGTTCTCTGGAAACACCATATATTTT.

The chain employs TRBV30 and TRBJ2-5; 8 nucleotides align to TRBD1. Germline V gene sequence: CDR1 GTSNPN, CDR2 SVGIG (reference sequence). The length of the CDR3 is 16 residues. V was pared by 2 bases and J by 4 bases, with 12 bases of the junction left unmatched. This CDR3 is CAWSPWTGLSVETQYF. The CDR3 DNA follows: TGTGCCTGGAGTCCTTGGACAGGGCTTTCTGTAGAGACCCAGTACTTC. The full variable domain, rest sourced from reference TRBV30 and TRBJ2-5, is SQTIHQWPATLVQPVGSPLSLECTVEGTSNPNLYWYRQAAGRGLQLLFYSVGIGQISSEVPQNLSASRPQDRQFILSSKKLLLSDSGFYLCAWSPWTGLSVETQYFGPGTRLLVL.

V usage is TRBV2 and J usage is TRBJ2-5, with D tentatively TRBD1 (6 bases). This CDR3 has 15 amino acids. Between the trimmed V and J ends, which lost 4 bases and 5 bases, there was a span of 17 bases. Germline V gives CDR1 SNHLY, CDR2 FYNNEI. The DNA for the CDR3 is TGTGCCAGCAGTGTCTCTACGCTGGGGGCGGAGACCCAGTACTTC. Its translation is CASSVSTLGAETQYF.

CDR3 in DNA: TGCGCCAGCAGCCAACCGGGACATCCTAATGAAAAACTGTTTTTT. Protein sequence: CASSQPGHPNEKLFF. The chain is built from TRBV4-3 and TRBJ1-4; maybe TRBD1 (6 bases). The CDR3 extends over 15 amino acids. CDR1 and CDR2 from the germline V gene are LGHNA and YSLEER. The V end was cut by 2 bases, the J end by 3 bases, with 10 bases between.

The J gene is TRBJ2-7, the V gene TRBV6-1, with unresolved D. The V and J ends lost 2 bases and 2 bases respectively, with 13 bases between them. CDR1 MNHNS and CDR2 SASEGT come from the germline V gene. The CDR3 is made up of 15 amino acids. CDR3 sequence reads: CASSEFPGAAYEQYF. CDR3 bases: TGTGCCAGCAGTGAATTCCCGGGTGCGGCCTACGAGCAGTACTTC.

CDR3 sequence: CASSRDRGSYEQYF. For the CDR3, the DNA is TGTGCCAGCAGCCGCGACAGGGGGTCCTACGAGCAGTACTTC. The chain is built from TRBV6-5 and TRBJ2-7; 9 bases map to TRBD1. Losses at the gene ends were 6 bases for V and 1 base for J; bases not matched to a gene: 4. CDR1 is MNHEY and CDR2 is SVGAGI in the germline V gene. This CDR3 is built from 14 residues.

CDR3 nucleotide sequence: TGTGCCAGCAGTTCAGACAGGGCTGGGGCCAAAAACATTCAGTACTTC. Protein sequence: CASSSDRAGAKNIQYF. This rearrangement joins TRBV27 to TRBJ2-4; 7 positions match TRBD1. The CDR3 runs to 16 residues. Trimming removed 4 bases from V and 1 base from J; junction bases left unmatched: 7. Looked up from germline, CDR1 is MNHEY and CDR2 is SMNVEV (reference sequence).

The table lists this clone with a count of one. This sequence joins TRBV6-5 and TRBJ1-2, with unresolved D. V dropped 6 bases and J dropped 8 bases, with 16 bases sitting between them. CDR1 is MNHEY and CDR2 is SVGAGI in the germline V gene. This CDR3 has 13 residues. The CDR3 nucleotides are TGTGCCAGCAGCCCTATACCTTTGAGGGGCTACACCTTC. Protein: CASSPIPLRGYTF.

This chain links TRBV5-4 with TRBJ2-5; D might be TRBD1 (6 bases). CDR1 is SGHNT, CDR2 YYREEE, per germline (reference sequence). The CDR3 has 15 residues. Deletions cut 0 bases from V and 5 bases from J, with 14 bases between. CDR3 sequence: CASSLELGTGETQYF. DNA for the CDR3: TGTGCCAGCAGCTTGGAATTAGGAACAGGGGAGACCCAGTACTTC.

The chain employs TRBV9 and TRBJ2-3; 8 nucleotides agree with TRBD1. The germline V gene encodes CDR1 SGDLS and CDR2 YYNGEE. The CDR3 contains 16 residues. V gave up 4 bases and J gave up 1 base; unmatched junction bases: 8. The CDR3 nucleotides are TGTGCCAGCAGCCCGTTCCAGGGGGCGCGCACAGATACGCAGTATTTT. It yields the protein CASSPFQGARTDTQYF.

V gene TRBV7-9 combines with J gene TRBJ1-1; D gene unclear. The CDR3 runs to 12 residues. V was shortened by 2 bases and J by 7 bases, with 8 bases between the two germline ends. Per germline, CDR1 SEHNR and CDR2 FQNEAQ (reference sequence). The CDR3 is CASSLSLSEAFF. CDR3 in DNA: TGTGCCAGCAGCTTAAGTTTGAGTGAAGCTTTCTTT.

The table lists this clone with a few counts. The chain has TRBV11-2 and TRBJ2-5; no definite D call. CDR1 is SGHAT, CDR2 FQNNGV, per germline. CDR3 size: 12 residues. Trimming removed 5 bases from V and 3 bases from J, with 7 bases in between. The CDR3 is CASSPGKETQYF. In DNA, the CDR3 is TGTGCCAGCAGCCCCGGAAAAGAGACCCAGTACTTC.

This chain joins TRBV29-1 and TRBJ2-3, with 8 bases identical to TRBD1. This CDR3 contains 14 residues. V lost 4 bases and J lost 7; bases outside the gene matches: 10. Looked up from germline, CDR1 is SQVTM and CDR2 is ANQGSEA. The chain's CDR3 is CSVGPRQGPNTQYF. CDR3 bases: TGCAGCGTTGGGCCCAGACAGGGGCCCAATACGCAGTATTTT.

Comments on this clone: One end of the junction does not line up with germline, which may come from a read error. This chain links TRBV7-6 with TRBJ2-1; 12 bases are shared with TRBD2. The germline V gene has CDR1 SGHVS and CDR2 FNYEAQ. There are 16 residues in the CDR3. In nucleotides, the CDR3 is TGTGCCAGCAGCTTAGGCTCTAGCGGGGGGGCTTGGTCGGCGGTCTTC. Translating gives CASSLGSSGGAWSAVF.

DNA for the CDR3: TGTGCCAGCAGCTTAGTCTCCGAGGGAAAACTGTTTTTT. Amino acids: CASSLVSEGKLFF. The chain recombines TRBV7-2 with TRBJ1-4; D gene uncertain. CDR1 and CDR2 from the germline V gene are SGHTA and FQGNSA. This CDR3 is 13 amino acids long. V was clipped by 1 base and J by 10 bases, with 10 bases between them.

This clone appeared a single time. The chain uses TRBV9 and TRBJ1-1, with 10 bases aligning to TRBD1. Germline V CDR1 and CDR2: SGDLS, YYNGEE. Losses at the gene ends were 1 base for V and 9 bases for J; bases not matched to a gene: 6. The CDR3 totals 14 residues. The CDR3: CASSVREGQGKAFF. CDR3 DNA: TGTGCCAGCAGCGTACGGGAGGGACAGGGGAAAGCTTTCTTT.

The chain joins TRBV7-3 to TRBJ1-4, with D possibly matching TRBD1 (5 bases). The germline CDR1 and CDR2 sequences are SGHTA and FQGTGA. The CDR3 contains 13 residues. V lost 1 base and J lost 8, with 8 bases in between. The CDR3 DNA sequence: TGTGCCAGCAGCTTAAAGCGGGGGGAAAAACTGTTTTTT. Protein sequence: CASSLKRGEKLFF. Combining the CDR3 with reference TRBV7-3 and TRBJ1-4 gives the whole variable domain GAGVSQTPSNKVTEKGKYVELRCDPISGHTALYWYRQSLGQGPEFLIYFQGTGAADDSGLPNDRFFAVRPEGSVSTLKIQRTERGDSAVYLCASSLKRGEKLFFGSGTQLSVL.

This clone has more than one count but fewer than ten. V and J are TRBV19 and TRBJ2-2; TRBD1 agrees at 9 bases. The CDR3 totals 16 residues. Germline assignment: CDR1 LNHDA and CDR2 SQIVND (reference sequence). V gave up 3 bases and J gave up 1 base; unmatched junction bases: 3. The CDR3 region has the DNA TGTGCCAGTAGTATTGACAGGGGGATGAACACCGGGGAGCTGTTTTTT. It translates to CASSIDRGMNTGELFF.